A single sample is the source of the 30 T cell receptor beta chains below, sequenced in a study of response to subunit inactivated influenza vaccine. TCRdb processed the RT-PCR reads anew with MiXCR; each CDR3 protein has one entry. The sample yields about 500,000 distinct CDR3 sequences, approximately 17% seen once. The sample consisted of CD4+ T cells sorted from PBMCs, taken 23 months after vaccination. The receptors stem from a man between 50 and 69 years old who received an inactivated influenza vaccine.

The chain uses TRBV2 and TRBJ2-1; 7 bases match TRBD1. V lost 7 bases and J lost 7; bases outside the gene matches: 1. Germline V CDR1 and CDR2: SNHLY, FYNNEI. The CDR3 runs to 11 residues. This chain's CDR3 is CASTQGNEQFF. CDR3 coding DNA: TGTGCCAGCACACAGGGGAATGAGCAGTTCTTC.

This clonotype has just a few counts. The chain joins TRBV12-3 or TRBV12-4 to TRBJ2-3, with TRBD1 as a possible D gene (6 bases). The CDR3 runs to 14 residues. V lost 5 bases to trimming and J lost 6 bases, with 15 bases between them. CDR3 DNA sequence: TGTGCCAGCAGTCCAAACAGGGTAGGCGATACGCAGTATTTT. Translation gives CASSPNRVGDTQYF.

CDR3 in DNA: TGTGCCTGGATCGGTCTAGCGGGGGTAAGCTCCTACAATGAGCAGTTCTTC. This translates into CAWIGLAGVSSYNEQFF. This chain joins TRBV30 and TRBJ2-1; TRBD2 matches 10 bases. V shed 4 bases and J 0 bases; nucleotides not matched to a gene: 9. This CDR3 is 17 amino acids long. Looked up from germline, CDR1 is GTSNPN and CDR2 is SVGIG (reference sequence).

This clonotype came up a few times. The rearrangement links TRBV6-1 to TRBJ2-7, with D hard to call. Germline V gives CDR1 MNHNS, CDR2 SASEGT. The V gene lost 8 bases and the J gene lost 6 bases, with 20 bases spanning the gap. The CDR3 contains 14 residues. This CDR3 reads CASPKDGLGGEQYF. The CDR3, as DNA: TGTGCCAGCCCCAAGGACGGCCTGGGTGGCGAGCAGTACTTC.

This clonotype has only a few counts. This chain uses TRBV10-3 with TRBJ1-1, with D uncertain. This CDR3 is 13 amino acids long. V lost 7 bases and J lost 5, with 14 bases in between. Germline loops: CDR1 ENHRY, CDR2 SYGVKD. The CDR3 DNA follows: TGTGCCATCATCCGAGAGGCGGGGACTGAAGCTTTCTTT. This sequence encodes CAIIREAGTEAFF.

The chain has TRBV28 and TRBJ2-7; no clear D gene. The germline CDR1 and CDR2 sequences are MDHEN and SYDVKM. Trimming left V 8 bases short and J 0 bases short, with 5 bases between. There are 11 residues in the CDR3. DNA for the CDR3: TGTGCCAGCGGGATCTCCTACGAGCAGTACTTC. This codes for CASGISYEQYF.

The chain combines TRBV4-2 with TRBJ2-5; TRBD2 aligns across 14 bases. This CDR3 is built from 17 residues. Germline V gene lookup returns CDR1 LGHNA and CDR2 YNFKEQ. V shed 1 base, J shed 1 base, and the junction held 2 bases outside the gene matches. CDR3: CASSQVTSGGGQETQYF. DNA of the CDR3: TGTGCCAGCAGCCAAGTGACTAGCGGGGGGGGCCAAGAGACCCAGTACTTC.

This clonotype was seen more than once but under ten times. The CDR3 reads CASSLGLAGSEQFF. The CDR3 DNA sequence: TGTGCCAGCAGCTTGGGACTAGCGGGGAGTGAGCAGTTCTTC. This sequence joins TRBV7-3 and TRBJ2-1, with 13 bases that match TRBD2. The CDR3 consists of 14 residues. Trimming at V came to 3 bases and at J to 9 bases, leaving 2 bases not matched to a gene. CDR1 is SGHTA, CDR2 FQGTGA, per germline.

V usage is TRBV28 and J usage is TRBJ2-6, with D possibly matching TRBD1 (6 bases). The CDR3 is made up of 15 amino acids. V lost 9 bases to trimming and J lost 0 bases, with 12 bases between them. Per the germline V gene, CDR1 is MDHEN and CDR2 is SYDVKM. CDR3 sequence (DNA): TGTGCCAGTCAGACAGGCAACTCTGGGGCCAACGTCCTGACTTTC. Translating gives CASQTGNSGANVLTF.

This clonotype was counted between two and nine times. This chain's CDR3 is CASSGNRGTGELFF. CDR3 DNA: TGTGCCAGCAGCGGCAACAGGGGAACCGGGGAGCTGTTTTTT. The chain combines TRBV5-5 with TRBJ2-2; 7 bases are shared with TRBD1. The CDR3 totals 14 residues. After removal of 4 bases from V and 5 bases from J, the junction contained 5 bases not matched to a gene. CDR1 SGHKS and CDR2 YYEKEE come from the germline V gene (reference sequence).

V gene TRBV20-1 combines with J gene TRBJ2-2, with 11 bases aligning to TRBD2. V lost 6 bases to trimming and J lost 4 bases; unmatched junction nucleotides: 4. The CDR3 runs 14 residues. CDR1 and CDR2 (germline): DFQATT, SNEGSKA (reference sequence). The CDR3: CSAPTSGGTGELFF. CDR3 in DNA: TGCAGTGCCCCAACTAGCGGGGGCACCGGGGAGCTGTTTTTT.

The chain combines TRBV5-1 with TRBJ2-7, with D possibly called TRBD1 or TRBD2 (5 bases each). CDR1 SGHRS and CDR2 YFSETQ come from the germline V gene. The CDR3 is 14 residues long. Deletions cut 3 bases from V and 5 bases from J, with 15 bases between. The CDR3 loop is CASSWTGTPDEQYF. The CDR3 DNA sequence: TGCGCCAGCAGCTGGACCGGGACCCCGGACGAGCAGTACTTC.

This clonotype was detected only a few times. The chain couples TRBV19 to TRBJ2-2; D assignment may be TRBD1 or TRBD2 (6 bases each). The germline V gene has CDR1 LNHDA and CDR2 SQIVND (reference sequence). Trimming removed 6 bases from V and 8 bases from J, with 13 bases in between. The CDR3 covers 13 residues. CDR3 loop: CASRPWGAGELFF. The CDR3, as DNA: TGTGCCAGTAGACCGTGGGGGGCGGGGGAGCTGTTTTTT.

This clonotype was counted a few times. V is TRBV12-3 or TRBV12-4 and J is TRBJ2-3; 8 nucleotides match TRBD2. The J segment lost 0 bases and the V segment lost 3 bases, leaving 8 bases of the junction unmatched. The CDR3 has 17 residues. The CDR3: CASSFYGGEPSTDTQYF. CDR3 DNA: TGTGCCAGCAGTTTCTACGGGGGGGAGCCTAGCACAGATACGCAGTATTTT.

This chain connects TRBV24-1 to TRBJ2-2; D is unresolved. V was shortened by 4 bases and J by 1 base, with 9 bases between the two germline ends. The CDR3 spans 15 residues. Germline V CDR1 and CDR2: KGHDR, SFDVKD. The chain's CDR3 is CATSDPLQNTGELFF. Written as DNA, the CDR3 is TGTGCCACCAGTGACCCCCTACAGAACACCGGGGAGCTGTTTTTT.

There are a few counts of this clonotype. The V call is TRBV20-1, the J call TRBJ2-1; 7 bases line up with TRBD2. The CDR3 is made up of 14 amino acids. Germline lookup yields CDR1 DFQATT and CDR2 SNEGSKA (reference sequence). Trimming cost V 5 bases and J 5 bases; bases outside gene matches: 9. The CDR3 DNA follows: TGCAGTGCTCGTCGGGGGGTCCCTAACAATGAGCAGTTCTTC. This encodes CSARRGVPNNEQFF.

There are a few counts of this clonotype. The rearrangement links TRBV12-3 or TRBV12-4 to TRBJ2-2; D is uncertain. Trimming took 1 base from V and 4 from J, leaving 16 bases between them. This CDR3 is 17 amino acids long. CDR3 amino acids: CASSLEIRRSGTGELFF. The CDR3 region has the DNA TGTGCCAGCAGTTTAGAGATCCGACGGTCGGGCACCGGGGAGCTGTTTTTT.

This clonotype has ten or more counts. Here the CDR3 reads CSVEDGTETQYF. The CDR3 nucleotides are TGCAGCGTTGAAGACGGGACAGAGACCCAGTACTTC. The V gene is TRBV29-1, the J gene TRBJ2-5, with D perhaps matching TRBD1 or TRBD2 (5 bases each). The V gene lost 0 bases and the J gene lost 4 bases, with 6 bases spanning the gap. The CDR3 consists of 12 residues. The germline V gene has CDR1 SQVTM and CDR2 ANQGSEA. Looking up the rest from reference TRBV29-1 and TRBJ2-5 gives the full variable domain: SAVISQKPSRDICQRGTSLTIQCQVDSQVTMMFWYRQQPGQSLTLIATANQGSEATYESGFVIDKFPISRPNLTFSTLTVSNMSPEDSSIYLCSVEDGTETQYFGPGTRLLVL.

V is TRBV21-1 and J is TRBJ1-3; TRBD1 is the table's D call, not checked against the DNA. TRBV21-1 is flagged as a pseudogene. This CDR3 has 15 amino acids. In nucleotides, the CDR3 is TGTGCCAGCGAGGGGGTGTTTACGGCTGGAAACACCATATATTTT. As protein: CASEGVFTAGNTIYF.

This clonotype was counted a few times. The gene calls are TRBV10-3 and TRBJ2-3; D might be TRBD1 (6 bases). Trimming stripped 2 bases from V and 3 bases from J, with 12 bases between. Germline values: CDR1 ENHRY, CDR2 SYGVKD. The CDR3 length is 15 residues. CDR3 amino acids: CAISERGQGTDTQYF. CDR3 DNA sequence: TGTGCCATCAGTGAGCGGGGCCAGGGGACAGATACGCAGTATTTT.

This clonotype was picked up a small number of times. The CDR3 protein is CASSLRADSYSGNTIYF. The CDR3 DNA is TGTGCCAGCAGCTTACGGGCGGACAGCTACTCTGGAAACACCATATATTTT. This chain joins TRBV7-8 and TRBJ1-3; D is possibly TRBD1 (6 bases). With 2 bases removed from V and 0 bases from J, the gap between germline ends came to 14 bases. Germline values: CDR1 SGHVS, CDR2 FQNEAQ. The CDR3 extends over 17 amino acids.

Only a few counts were recorded for this clonotype. This rearrangement joins TRBV29-1 to TRBJ2-3; D is ambiguous. The CDR3 is 12 amino acids. V was clipped by 2 bases and J by 6 bases, with 9 bases between them. Germline lookup yields CDR1 SQVTM and CDR2 ANQGSEA. The DNA for the CDR3 is TGCAGCGTTGAATCGTCCCGCGATACGCAGTATTTT. It specifies CSVESSRDTQYF.

J is TRBJ2-3 and V is TRBV6-1; D not resolved. Between the trimmed V and J ends, which lost 5 bases and 8 bases, there was a span of 14 bases. Germline V lookup: CDR1 MNHNS, CDR2 SASEGT. The CDR3 spans 13 residues. CDR3 sequence: CASSPARGATQYF. The CDR3, as DNA: TGTGCCAGCAGTCCAGCGCGCGGCGCTACGCAGTATTTT.

This clonotype showed up just a few times. The rearrangement uses TRBV7-2 and TRBJ2-7; a possible D gene is TRBD1 (5 bases). Germline V gene data show CDR1 as SGHTA and CDR2 as FQGNSA. The CDR3 covers 14 residues. The ends were cut back, 1 base at V and 6 bases at J, with 13 bases in the middle. In DNA, the CDR3 is TGTGCCAGCAGCTTAGTCAGGGATGGGATCGAGCAGTACTTC. Residues: CASSLVRDGIEQYF.

This clonotype was seen many times. The J gene is TRBJ2-5, the V gene TRBV5-1; 10 bases agree with TRBD1. Germline-derived CDR1 and CDR2 are SGHRS and YFSETQ. The trim removed 3 bases at V and 0 bases at J, leaving 5 bases unmatched. This CDR3 is built from 16 residues. The CDR3: CASSYWTGGDQETQYF. Written as DNA, the CDR3 is TGCGCCAGCAGCTACTGGACAGGGGGTGACCAAGAGACCCAGTACTTC.

This clonotype was seen only a few times. The V call is TRBV2, the J call TRBJ1-5; tentative D call: TRBD1 (5 bases). Between the trimmed V and J ends, which lost 8 bases and 2 bases, there was a span of 16 bases. The CDR3 runs 15 residues. CDR1 is SNHLY, CDR2 FYNNEI, per germline. The CDR3 loop reads CASQAETVGNQPQHF. In DNA, the CDR3 is TGTGCCAGCCAGGCTGAGACAGTGGGCAATCAGCCCCAGCATTTT. Using reference TRBV2 and TRBJ1-5 for the parts outside the CDR3, the full variable domain is EPEVTQTPSHQVTQMGQEVILRCVPISNHLYFYWYRQILGQKVEFLVSFYNNEISEKSEIFDDQFSVERPDGSNFTLKIRSTKLEDSAMYFCASQAETVGNQPQHFGDGTRLSIL.

This clonotype has just a few counts. This chain links TRBV20-1 with TRBJ2-1, with 7 bases identical to TRBD2. The length of the CDR3 is 15 residues. CDR1 is DFQATT and CDR2 is SNEGSKA in the germline V gene (reference sequence). V lost 2 bases to trimming and J lost 0 bases; unmatched junction nucleotides: 4. The DNA for the CDR3 is TGCAGTGCTAGAACTAGCGTGAGCTCCTACAATGAGCAGTTCTTC. Amino acids: CSARTSVSSYNEQFF.

The rearrangement links TRBV7-9 to TRBJ2-1; TRBD2 is a possible D gene (6 bases). Germline V gene lookup returns CDR1 SEHNR and CDR2 FQNEAQ (reference sequence). V was pared by 3 bases and J by 7 bases, with 16 bases between. This CDR3 comprises 15 residues. The CDR3 sequence is CASSFLAAVTNEQFF. The CDR3 nucleotides are TGTGCCAGCAGCTTCTTAGCGGCCGTTACGAATGAGCAGTTCTTC.

In its sample, this clonotype was seen many times. The chain recombines TRBV5-1 with TRBJ2-1; 10 bases fit TRBD2. V gave up 1 base and J gave up 4 bases; unmatched junction bases: 2. Per the germline V gene, CDR1 is SGHRS and CDR2 is YFSETQ. The CDR3 loop spans 15 amino acids. The CDR3 coding sequence is TGCGCCAGCAGCTTGCGGACTAGCGGATACAATGAGCAGTTCTTC. As protein: CASSLRTSGYNEQFF.

This clonotype appeared many times. This rearrangement joins TRBV5-1 to TRBJ2-5, with 12 positions matching TRBD2. Germline-derived CDR1 and CDR2 are SGHRS and YFSETQ. Losses at the gene ends were 0 bases for V and 1 base for J; bases not matched to a gene: 1. This CDR3 has 16 amino acids. In DNA form, the CDR3 reads TGCGCCAGCAGCTTGGGGACTAGCGGGATCCAAGAGACCCAGTACTTC. This sequence encodes CASSLGTSGIQETQYF.